The TCR beta chain under discussion was sequenced for a study of metastatic and nonmetastatic thyroid tumors (dated by TCRdb to the early 2020s). Broadly, across the study: The researchers compared repertoires between peripheral blood samples and tumor or nodule tissue samples from patients with malignant or benign thyroid disease. General conclusions and limits of the study: In both blood and tumor samples, malignant tumors were reported to have significantly higher TCR beta diversity than benign nodules.

Trimming costs V 8 bases and J 8 bases, and their ends lie 15 bases apart. CDR1 and CDR2 are drawn from the germline V gene: MGHDK, SYGVNS. The cysteine opens and the phenylalanine closes a CDR3 of 12 amino acids. Of all the DNA, just the CDR3 is kept, 36 bases in frame from base 1. As for this clone: No antigen is known for it. Base qualities are not recorded, but no much larger clone differs from it by a single base.

Before undergoing thyroid surgery, none of the patients had been given any kind of treatment. Using T-cell receptor beta sequencing, the researchers looked back retrospectively at clinical samples from patients, gathered between about 2012 and 2019. Library construction relied on PCR. The instrument given in TCRdb is Illumina HiSeq 4000. The TCR beta-chain CDR3 region of each patient was profiled by high-throughput sequencing. The published analysis was carried out like this. CDR3 differences across clinicopathological groups were used to build a classifier for discriminating distant-metastatic papillary thyroid cancer patients. To measure repertoire diversity the researchers used the Shannon index, while the Morisita-Horn index served to gauge how similar the tumor and blood repertoires were. TCRdb reprocessed the public reads (quality trimming at Q25 with fastp, clone calling with MiXCR) and kept in-frame beta chains. The V and J calls and clone size are TCRdb's, not the authors'. This sample holds tens of thousands of clones; around 25% were observed only once. The top ten hold 9.2% of the sample.

The sequencing input was blood. The TCR was taken from a female donor with papillary thyroid cancer or a benign thyroid nodule (not recorded which). Some clones in this sample may be carry-over from other donors' samples. Rearrangement joined TRBV25-1 to TRBJ1-1; 6 matching bases give a weak D call of TRBD1. The CDR3 protein: CASSGNRDEAFF. At the DNA level, the sequence is TGTGCCAGCTCCGGGAACAGGGACGAAGCTTTCTTT.